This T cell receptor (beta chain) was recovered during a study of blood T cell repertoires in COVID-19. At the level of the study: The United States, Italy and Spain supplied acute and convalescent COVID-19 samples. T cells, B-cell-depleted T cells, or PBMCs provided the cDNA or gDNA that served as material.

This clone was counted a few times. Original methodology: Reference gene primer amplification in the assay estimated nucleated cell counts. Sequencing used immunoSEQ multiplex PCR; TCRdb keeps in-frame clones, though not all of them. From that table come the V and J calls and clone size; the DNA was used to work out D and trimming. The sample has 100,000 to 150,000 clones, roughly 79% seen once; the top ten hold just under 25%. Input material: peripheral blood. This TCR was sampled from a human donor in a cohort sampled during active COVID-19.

CDR3 loop: CASSPDGQRGYTF. The CDR3 region has the DNA TGTGCCAGTAGTCCTGACGGGCAGCGGGGCTACACCTTC. The genes are TRBV19 and TRBJ1-2; D ambiguous. This CDR3 has 13 amino acids. V dropped 5 bases and J dropped 8 bases, with 15 bases sitting between them. The germline gives CDR1 LNHDA, CDR2 SQIVND (reference sequence). Full variable domain (remainder filled in from reference TRBV19 and TRBJ1-2): DGGITQSPKYLFRKEGQNVTLSCEQNLNHDAMYWYRQDPGQGLRLIYYSQIVNDFQKGDIAEGYSVSREKKESFPLTVTSAQKNPTAFYLCASSPDGQRGYTFGSGTRLTVV.